These T cell receptor beta chains were read from a single sample in a study of response to subunit inactivated influenza vaccine. TCRdb fed the RT-PCR reads into MiXCR, producing one record per CDR3 protein. This repertoire shows roughly 790,000 distinct CDR3 sequences, around 20% found once; its top ten account for roughly 10%. The sample in question was PBMCs from blood, obtained more than 4 days after vaccination. All receptors derive from a man between 50 and 59 years old who received an inactivated influenza vaccine. CDR3s include the opening cysteine and the closing phenylalanine or tryptophan. The D gene is left open where the match is weak. Rows give clone size only sometimes, using once, few, many, or a class for an expanded clone.

few	TRBV24-1	.	TRBJ2-1	TGTGCCACCAGTGCCGAACCGTACAATGAGCAGTTCTTC	CATSAEPYNEQFF
few	TRBV7-8	.	TRBJ2-1	TGTGCCAGCAGCTTAGTGTGGCAGTACAATGAGCAGTTCTTC	CASSLVWQYNEQFF
few	TRBV15	TRBD2	TRBJ2-1	TGTGCCACCAGCAGAGATACGGGACTAGCGGGGAAGTATGAGCAGTTCTTC	CATSRDTGLAGKYEQFF
.	TRBV3-1	TRBD1	TRBJ2-5	TGTGCCAGCAGCCAAGAGGGACAGGGAACAAAGACCCAGTACTTC	CASSQEGQGTKTQYF
few	TRBV18	.	TRBJ1-2	TGTGCCAGCTCCGCCGACACCTGGGGCTACACCTTC	CASSADTWGYTF
few	TRBV4-3	.	TRBJ1-1	TGCGCCAGCAGCCCATTTACGGTTAACACTGAAGCTTTCTTT	CASSPFTVNTEAFF
.	TRBV5-1	.	TRBJ1-6	TGCGCCAGCAGCTTGGTAGGGGGTACCTATAATTCAACCCTCCACTTT	CASSLVGGTYNSTLHF
.	TRBV5-1	TRBD1	TRBJ1-4	TGCGCCAGCAGCTTGTCCCGGGACAGGAGTTCTAATGAAAAACTGTTTTTT	CASSLSRDRSSNEKLFF
.	TRBV7-9	.	TRBJ2-5	TGTGCCAGCAGCCAAGACAGGACGGAGACCCAGTACTTC	CASSQDRTETQYF
.	TRBV20-1	.	TRBJ2-7	TGCAGTGCTAGAGGAGGGGGGGGGGCCTACGAGCAGTACTTC	CSARGGGGAYEQYF
.	TRBV20-1	TRBD1	TRBJ2-5	TGCAGTGCTAGAGAGACAGGGGGAAGAGAGACCCAGTACTTC	CSARETGGRETQYF
.	TRBV20-1	.	TRBJ2-3	TGCAGTGCCCAGGGAGCCGACGGCCCGGGAGTGTCTTTTGTTACATATACGCAGTATTTT	CSAQGADGPGVSFVTYTQYF
.	TRBV6-1	.	TRBJ1-5	TGTGCCAGCAGCCCAGCCCTCCCTAGCAATCAGCCCCAGCATTTT	CASSPALPSNQPQHF
few	TRBV12-3/TRBV12-4	.	TRBJ2-5	TGTGCCAGCAGTTTACGCGGGGACGAGACCCAGTACTTC	CASSLRGDETQYF
many	TRBV5-1	.	TRBJ2-2	TGCGCCAGCAGCTTGACATACACCGGGGAGCTGTTTTTT	CASSLTYTGELFF
.	TRBV4-3	.	TRBJ1-4	TGCGCCAGCAGCCAACGCCCGCAGGCGGGGGAAAAACTGTTTTTT	CASSQRPQAGEKLFF
.	TRBV18	TRBD2	TRBJ2-5	TGTGCCAGCTCACCACGACTAGCGGGAGCTCGGGCGGAGACCCAGTACTTC	CASSPRLAGARAETQYF
many	TRBV20-1	.	TRBJ2-3	TGCAGTGCTATCAAGGGCGGTTACACAGATACGCAGTATTTT	CSAIKGGYTDTQYF
.	TRBV7-2	.	TRBJ2-2	TGTGCCAGCAGCCCCGCCCGGACAGACTACACCGGGGAGCTGTTTTTT	CASSPARTDYTGELFF
.	TRBV7-2	.	TRBJ1-2	TGTGCCAGCAGCCCTAGGACAGACGACTATGGCTACACCTTC	CASSPRTDDYGYTF
many	TRBV5-1	.	TRBJ2-5	TGCGCCAGCAGCTCGTCGTGGGAGACCCAGTACTTC	CASSSSWETQYF
few	TRBV2	.	TRBJ2-7	TGTGCCAGCAATCGGATGTCCTACGAGCAGTACTTC	CASNRMSYEQYF
many	TRBV5-5	.	TRBJ2-7	TGTGCCAGCAGCCTAAGGACGGTGCTCTACGAGCAGTACTTC	CASSLRTVLYEQYF
few	TRBV20-1	.	TRBJ2-2	TGCAGTGCTAGAGATAGTGGCAGGGAAAACACCGGGGAGCTGTTTTTT	CSARDSGRENTGELFF
.	TRBV7-2	.	TRBJ2-3	TGTGCCAGCAGCTTACGACCACGATACACAGATACGCAGTATTTT	CASSLRPRYTDTQYF
few	TRBV10-3	.	TRBJ2-7	TGTGCCATCAGTGAGTGGGACACTTCCTACGAGCAGTACTTC	CAISEWDTSYEQYF
.	TRBV4-1	.	TRBJ1-2	TGCGCCAGCAGCCAAGGGGGAGGGGCTGGTGGCTACACCTTC	CASSQGGGAGGYTF
.	TRBV5-6	TRBD2	TRBJ2-7	TGTGCCAGCAGCCAACCGACGGTAGCGGGAGTAGTGCAGTACTTC	CASSQPTVAGVVQYF
.	TRBV10-3	.	TRBJ2-3	TGTGCCATCAGGCAACAGGGTCCGCGCACAGATACGCAGTATTTT	CAIRQQGPRTDTQYF